The 2 T cell receptor beta chains reported below all come from one sample, sequenced in a study of cytomegalovirus exposure and HLA in healthy donors. 60 Vbeta and 13 Jbeta primers were used in PCR. Profiled with immunoSEQ multiplex PCR; TCRdb holds only in-frame clones, not every one. This sample's table has roughly 120,000 clones. The sequencing input was PBMCs. Receptor source: a man aged 30 to 45 in good health and CMV-seronegative.

This clone counts as medium-sized by frequency. V usage is TRBV2 and J usage is TRBJ1-5, with D possibly matching TRBD1 (5 bases). CDR3 size: 17 residues. V shed 3 bases and J shed 0 bases, with 15 bases lying between them. Germline lookup yields CDR1 SNHLY and CDR2 FYNNEI. CDR3 DNA sequence: TGTGCCAGCAGTGATACGGGGGGGGGTAATAGCAATCAGCCCCAGCATTTT. It codes for CASSDTGGGNSNQPQHF.

The CDR3 region is CASSLHPGVVTGELFF. CDR3 bases: TGTGCCAGCAGCCTACACCCGGGAGTAGTCACCGGGGAGCTGTTTTTT. The chain joins TRBV7-3 to TRBJ2-2; TRBD2 might be the D (6 bases). The CDR3 spans 16 residues. V was shortened by 5 bases and J by 4 bases, with 17 bases between the two germline ends. Germline V gene sequence: CDR1 SGHTA, CDR2 FQGTGA.